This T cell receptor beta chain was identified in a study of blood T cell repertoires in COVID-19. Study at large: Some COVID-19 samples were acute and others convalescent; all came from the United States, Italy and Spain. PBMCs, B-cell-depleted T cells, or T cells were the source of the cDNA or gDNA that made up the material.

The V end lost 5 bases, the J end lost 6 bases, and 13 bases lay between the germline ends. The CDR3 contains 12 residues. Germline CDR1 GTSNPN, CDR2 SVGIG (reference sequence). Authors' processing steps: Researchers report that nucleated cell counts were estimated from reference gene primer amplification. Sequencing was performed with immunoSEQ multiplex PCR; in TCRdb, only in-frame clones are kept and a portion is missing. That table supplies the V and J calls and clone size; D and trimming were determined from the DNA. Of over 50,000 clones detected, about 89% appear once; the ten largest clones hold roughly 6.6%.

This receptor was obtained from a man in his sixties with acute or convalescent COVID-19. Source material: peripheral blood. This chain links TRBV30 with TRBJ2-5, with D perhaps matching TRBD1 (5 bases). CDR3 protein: CAWLGQGQTQYF. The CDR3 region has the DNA TGTGCCTGGCTCGGGCAGGGCCAGACCCAGTACTTC.